Reported below is one TCR beta chain. Its antigen is not known. TCRdb's copy holds only in-frame clones and misses some; the assay was immunoSEQ multiplex PCR. This sample carries roughly 20,000 clones, 70% to 85% of them seen once, and the ten largest clones take approximately 6%. This sample was taken from a study of PD-1 blockade in classical Hodgkin lymphoma. Following autologous stem cell transplantation, relapse occurred in every patient, and exposure to brentuximab vedotin varied. The germline CDR1 and CDR2 sequences are SGHDT and YYEEEE. V was cut by 2 bases and J by 8 bases, with 19 bases left in between. The CDR3 has 15 residues. Study outcomes and limitations: Reported baseline diversity: healthy donors highest, relapsed/refractory patients lowest. There remain no defined causes for the repertoire differences, which possibly reflect disease activity or prior therapy.

This clonotype originated in a human donor with classical Hodgkin lymphoma. The chain carries TRBV5-6 and TRBJ1-2, with D possibly being TRBD1 (6 bases). Sequences were derived from peripheral blood mononuclear cells (PBMCs), sampled at baseline. This CDR3 reads CASSLLGAGVVGYTF. The DNA of the CDR3 is TGTGCCAGCAGCTTATTGGGGGCGGGGGTCGTCGGCTACACCTTC. The full variable domain, completed using reference TRBV5-6 and TRBJ1-2, is DAGVTQSPTHLIKTRGQQVTLRCSPKSGHDTVSWYQQALGQGPQFIFQYYEEEERQRGNFPDRFSGHQFPNYSSELNVNALLLGDSALYLCASSLLGAGVVGYTFGSGTRLTVV.